These 22 T cell receptor beta chains were sequenced from one sample in a study of cytomegalovirus exposure and HLA in healthy donors. Use of 60 Vbeta and 13 Jbeta primers characterized the PCR. The repertoire was sequenced with immunoSEQ multiplex PCR; TCRdb's copy has only in-frame clones and lacks some. The table lists 200,000 to 250,000 clones, approximately 84% of them singletons. The specimen sequenced was PBMCs. The receptors derive from a woman in her 40s in good health and CMV-seronegative.

Worth noting for this clone: In the same sample, other DNA sequences code for this CDR3. CDR3 DNA: TGCGCCAGCAGCCAAGGGACAGGGGGTCACAACGAGCAGTACTTC. This codes for CASSQGTGGHNEQYF. V is TRBV4-3 and J is TRBJ2-7; 10 bases are shared with TRBD1. The CDR3 spans 15 residues. V was pared by 1 base and J by 5 bases, with 5 bases of the junction left unmatched. Germline V lookup: CDR1 LGHNA, CDR2 YSLEER.

This rearrangement joins TRBV28 to TRBJ2-3; D is unresolved. Germline V lookup: CDR1 MDHEN, CDR2 SYDVKM. The V end lost 6 bases, the J end lost 5 bases, and 9 bases lay between the germline ends. This CDR3 is built from 12 residues. The CDR3 bases are TGTGCCAGCAGCCCCACTGGAGATACGCAGTATTTT. It is translated as CASSPTGDTQYF.

V and J are TRBV19 and TRBJ1-6; TRBD1 agrees at 7 bases. This CDR3 region has 14 residues. With V trimmed by 6 bases and J by 6 bases, 5 bases remained unmatched. Germline loops: CDR1 LNHDA, CDR2 SQIVND (reference sequence). The CDR3 region has the DNA TGTGCCAGTAGCCCGGGACAGTTTAATTCACCCCTCCACTTT. This encodes CASSPGQFNSPLHF.

This rearrangement joins TRBV6-5 to TRBJ2-2, with 7 bases matching TRBD1. The CDR3 extends over 15 amino acids. V lost 2 bases to trimming and J lost 0 bases; unmatched junction nucleotides: 0. Germline assignment: CDR1 MNHEY and CDR2 SVGAGI. This chain's CDR3 is CASSYDRANTGELFF. The CDR3 DNA reads as TGTGCCAGCAGTTACGACAGGGCGAACACCGGGGAGCTGTTTTTT.

The V and J genes are TRBV29-1 and TRBJ1-1; weak D call: TRBD1 (6 bases). The V gene's germline CDR1 is SQVTM and CDR2 ANQGSEA. The CDR3 totals 14 residues. V dropped 4 bases and J dropped 0 bases, with 12 bases sitting between them. Written as DNA, the CDR3 is TGCAGCGTTGGGTCGACAGGAATGAACACTGAAGCTTTCTTT. Translation gives CSVGSTGMNTEAFF.

The V call is TRBV2, the J call TRBJ2-7; TRBD1 agrees at 10 bases. This CDR3 has 14 amino acids. Germline V CDR1 and CDR2: SNHLY, FYNNEI. The trim removed 10 bases at V and 0 bases at J, leaving 6 bases unmatched. The CDR3 is CAITRDRGSYEQYF. Here the CDR3 DNA reads TGTGCCATCACCCGGGACAGGGGCTCCTACGAGCAGTACTTC.

The rearrangement uses TRBV6-5 and TRBJ1-1; no definite D call. V shed 2 bases and J shed 0 bases, with 7 bases lying between them. The CDR3 extends over 14 amino acids. CDR1 is MNHEY and CDR2 is SVGAGI in the germline V gene. DNA for the CDR3: TGTGCCAGCAGTTACGGTCCAGTGAACACTGAAGCTTTCTTT. Residues: CASSYGPVNTEAFF.

This chain links TRBV18 with TRBJ1-2; 9 bases are a match to TRBD1. V was pared by 6 bases and J by 1 base, with 3 bases of the junction left unmatched. This CDR3 has 14 residues. Germline V gene lookup returns CDR1 KGHSH and CDR2 LQKENI. CDR3 amino acids: CASSGTGFNYGYTF. The DNA for the CDR3 is TGTGCCAGCTCCGGGACAGGGTTTAACTATGGCTACACCTTC.

Regarding this clone: Its ends do not fully match the called genes, so a read error is possible. The chain recombines TRBV19 with TRBJ1-6; D ambiguous. Germline lookup yields CDR1 LNHDA and CDR2 SQIVND (reference sequence). The CDR3 covers 13 residues. The CDR3 protein is CASSVDFDSPLHF. CDR3 sequence (DNA): TGTGCCAGTAGTGTAGATTTCGATTCACCCCTCCACTTT. Full variable domain (missing parts from reference TRBV19 and TRBJ1-6): DGGITQSPKYLFRKEGQNVTLSCEQNLNHDAMYWYRQDPGQGLRLIYYSQIVNDFQKGDIAEGYSVSREKKESFPLTVTSAQKNPTAFYLCASSVDFDSPLHFGNGTRLTVT.

The V and J genes are TRBV27 and TRBJ1-2, with 8 bases identical to TRBD1. Germline CDR1 reads MNHEY; CDR2 reads SMNVEV (reference sequence). There are 13 residues in the CDR3. V shed 6 bases, J shed 2 bases, and the junction held 2 bases outside the gene matches. CDR3 in DNA: TGTGCCAGCAGATACAGGGGGAACTATGGCTACACCTTC. It yields the protein CASRYRGNYGYTF.

The chain is built from TRBV5-1 and TRBJ2-1, with 8 bases that match TRBD1. The CDR3 runs to 12 residues. Germline assignment: CDR1 SGHRS and CDR2 YFSETQ. Trimming removed 4 bases from V and 10 bases from J; junction bases left unmatched: 4. CDR3 amino acids: CASSLTGEEQFF. CDR3 coding DNA: TGCGCCAGCAGCCTGACAGGGGAAGAGCAGTTCTTC.

The chain recombines TRBV6-4 with TRBJ1-6; TRBD1 agrees at 9 bases. CDR1 is MRHNA, CDR2 SNTAGT, per germline. Unmatched junction bases numbered 2, after V lost 3 bases and J lost 11 bases. The CDR3 has 13 residues. CDR3 protein: CASSETGGAPLHF. The CDR3 DNA sequence: TGTGCCAGCAGTGAAACAGGGGGCGCACCCCTCCACTTT.

V usage is TRBV5-1 and J usage is TRBJ2-3; 13 bases match TRBD2. Germline V CDR1 and CDR2: SGHRS, YFSETQ. Trimming at V came to 7 bases and at J to 6 bases, leaving 8 bases not matched to a gene. The CDR3 is 15 residues long. The CDR3 nucleotides are TGCGCCAGCGGAACTAGCGGGGGGGACGGGGATACGCAGTATTTT. It codes for CASGTSGGDGDTQYF.

The chain carries TRBV6-5 and TRBJ1-5; 10 nucleotides match TRBD1. The CDR3 length is 13 residues. With 6 bases clipped from V and 7 bases from J, the junction kept 3 bases outside the gene matches. Germline V lookup: CDR1 MNHEY, CDR2 SVGAGI. The CDR3 nucleotides are TGTGCCAGCAGCGACAGGGGGCAGCAGCCCCAGCATTTT. It codes for CASSDRGQQPQHF.

The rearrangement uses TRBV28 and TRBJ1-2, with D possibly matching TRBD1 (6 bases). Germline CDR1 MDHEN, CDR2 SYDVKM. V dropped 5 bases and J dropped 1 base, with 11 bases sitting between them. The CDR3 has 14 residues. The CDR3 is CASSPGDNNYGYTF. CDR3 bases: TGTGCCAGCAGTCCAGGGGATAATAACTATGGCTACACCTTC.

The V gene is TRBV5-1, the J gene TRBJ1-3, with 7 bases aligning to TRBD1. V was clipped by 0 bases and J by 0 bases; unmatched bases: 9. The CDR3 contains 18 residues. The germline V gene has CDR1 SGHRS and CDR2 YFSETQ. In DNA, the CDR3 is TGCGCCAGCAGCTTGGCTCCTCCCCGGGACAGCTCTGGAAACACCATATATTTT. This encodes CASSLAPPRDSSGNTIYF.

V gene TRBV4-2 combines with J gene TRBJ1-2; D gene ambiguous. V lost 0 bases and J 7 bases, leaving 9 bases between the germline ends. The CDR3 loop spans 13 amino acids. Germline assignment: CDR1 LGHNA and CDR2 YNFKEQ. This CDR3 reads CASSQETEAGYTF. The DNA of the CDR3 is TGTGCCAGCAGCCAAGAAACGGAGGCTGGCTACACCTTC.

This clone was observed many times. J is TRBJ1-2 and V is TRBV5-6; D remains ambiguous. Per germline, CDR1 SGHDT and CDR2 YYEEEE. Trimming removed 2 bases at V and 8 bases at J, with 28 bases between. The CDR3 has 18 amino acids. The CDR3 protein is CASSFFGLRVAPNMGYTF. In nucleotides, the CDR3 is TGTGCCAGCAGCTTCTTTGGACTCCGGGTCGCCCCAAACATGGGCTACACCTTC.

V usage is TRBV18 and J usage is TRBJ1-5; TRBD1 might be the D (5 bases). Per the germline V gene, CDR1 is KGHSH and CDR2 is LQKENI. The CDR3 is 13 residues long. Trimming left V 4 bases short and J 5 bases short, with 9 bases between. This CDR3 reads CASSRGSDQPQHF. The DNA of the CDR3 is TGTGCCAGCTCACGGGGCTCTGATCAGCCCCAGCATTTT.

As to this clone: Mismatch with germline at one junction end may stem from a read error. This rearrangement joins TRBV7-9 to TRBJ2-7; the D is unclear. This CDR3 is built from 14 residues. Germline CDR1 SEHNR, CDR2 FQNEAQ (reference sequence). The CDR3: CSSASQASSYEQYF. The CDR3 coding sequence is TGTTCCAGCGCTTCCCAGGCCTCCTCCTACGAGCAGTACTTC.

The J gene is TRBJ1-2, the V gene TRBV6-1; possible D gene TRBD1, 6 bases. The CDR3 loop spans 14 amino acids. Between the trimmed V and J ends, which lost 6 bases and 8 bases, there was a span of 19 bases. CDR1 MNHNS and CDR2 SASEGT come from the germline V gene. The CDR3 bases are TGTGCCAGCAGGGTAGGGGACATACTGGGGGGCTACACCTTC. The encoded protein is CASRVGDILGGYTF.

V gene TRBV7-9 combines with J gene TRBJ1-1, with 12 bases that match TRBD1. The CDR3 is 14 amino acids. The V gene's germline CDR1 is SEHNR and CDR2 FQNEAQ (reference sequence). J lost 6 bases, V lost 5 bases, and 4 bases had no gene match. Here the CDR3 reads CASSPGQGAAEAFF. The DNA for the CDR3 is TGTGCCAGCAGCCCGGGACAGGGGGCAGCTGAAGCTTTCTTT.